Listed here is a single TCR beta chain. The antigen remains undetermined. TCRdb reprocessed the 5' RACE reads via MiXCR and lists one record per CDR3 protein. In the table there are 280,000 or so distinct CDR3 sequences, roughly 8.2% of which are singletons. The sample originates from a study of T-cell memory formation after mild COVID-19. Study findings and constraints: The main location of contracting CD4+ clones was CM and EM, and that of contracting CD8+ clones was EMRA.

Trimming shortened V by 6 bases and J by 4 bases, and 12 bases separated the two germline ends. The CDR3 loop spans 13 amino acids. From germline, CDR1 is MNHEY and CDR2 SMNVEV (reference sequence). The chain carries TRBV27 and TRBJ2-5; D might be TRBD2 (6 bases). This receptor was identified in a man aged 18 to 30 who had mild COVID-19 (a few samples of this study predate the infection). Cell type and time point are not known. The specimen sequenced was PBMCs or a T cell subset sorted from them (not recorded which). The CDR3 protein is CASRPGGAETQYF. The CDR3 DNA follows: TGTGCCAGCAGACCCGGCGGGGCAGAGACCCAGTACTTC.